This TCR beta chain appears in the sequencing data of a study of PD-L1 blockade in urothelial cancer. Time point specified: pretreatment peripheral blood. Method: immunoSEQ multiplex PCR; TCRdb's copy keeps in-frame clones and lacks some. The table includes about 53,000 clones, around nine tenths detected once. V was cut by 2 bases and J by 8 bases, with 10 bases left in between. Germline assignment: CDR1 MNHEY and CDR2 SMNVEV (reference sequence). The CDR3 is made up of 13 amino acids. The receptor's source is a woman aged 60-75 years with urothelial cancer. The sample was PBMCs, taken around atezolizumab (anti-PD-L1) treatment. The chain carries TRBV27 and TRBJ2-1, with D unclear. Written as DNA, the CDR3 is TGTGCCAGCAGTTTAGCACAGATCGATGAGCAGTTCTTC. Translating gives CASSLAQIDEQFF.